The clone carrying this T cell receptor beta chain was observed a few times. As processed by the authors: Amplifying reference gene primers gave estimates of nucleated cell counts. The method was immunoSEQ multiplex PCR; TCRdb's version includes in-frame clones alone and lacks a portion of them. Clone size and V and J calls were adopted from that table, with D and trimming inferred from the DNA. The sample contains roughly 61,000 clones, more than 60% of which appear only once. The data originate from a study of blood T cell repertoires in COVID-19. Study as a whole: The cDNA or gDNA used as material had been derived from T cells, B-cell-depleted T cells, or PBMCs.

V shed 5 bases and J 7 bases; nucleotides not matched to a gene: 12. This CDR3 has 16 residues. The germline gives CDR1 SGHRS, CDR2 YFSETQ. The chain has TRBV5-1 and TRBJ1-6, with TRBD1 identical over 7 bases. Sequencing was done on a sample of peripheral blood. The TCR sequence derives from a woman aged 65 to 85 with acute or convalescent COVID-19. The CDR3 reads CASSSLKGQKNSPLHF. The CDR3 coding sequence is TGCGCCAGCAGTTCCCTGAAGGGACAGAAAAATTCACCCCTCCACTTT.